This T cell receptor (beta chain) stems from a study of cytomegalovirus exposure and HLA in healthy donors. There are a few counts of this clone. Its antigen is still unknown. The study's findings and limits: Later on, an analysis tied approximately 17,000 TCR beta sequences to HLA alleles at 0.05 false discovery rate. Per published reports, the classifier diagnosed cytomegalovirus status with high specificity and sensitivity. The authors reported that TCR beta sequences could predict HLA-A and HLA-B alleles. These predictions were accurate for most subjects in the first cohort.

Trimming cost V 7 bases and J 4 bases, with 19 bases left between them. The germline V gene encodes CDR1 MNHNS and CDR2 SASEGT. The CDR3 is made up of 15 amino acids. PCR used 60 Vbeta primers and 13 Jbeta primers. TCRdb's table, derived via immunoSEQ multiplex PCR, lists solely in-frame clones and lacks some. Among 150,000 to 200,000 clones listed, just over 70% were seen once. The rearrangement uses TRBV6-1 and TRBJ1-2; a weak D match, TRBD1 (5 bases). The receptor comes from a man between 18 and 29 years old in good health and CMV-seropositive. Sequenced material: PBMCs. The CDR3 DNA is TGTGCCAGCATCTCCGGGGGGGGGTCCGCCTATGGCTACACCTTC. This gives the protein CASISGGGSAYGYTF.